Reported below is one T cell receptor beta chain. This entry comes from a study of blood T cell repertoires in COVID-19. On the study more broadly: Spain, Italy and the United States supplied samples that represented acute and convalescent COVID-19. The cDNA or gDNA used as material had been derived from T cells, B-cell-depleted T cells, or PBMCs.

Authors' methods: For nucleated cells, counts were estimated from reference gene primer amplification. The table came from immunoSEQ multiplex PCR; TCRdb's copy has only in-frame clones and leaves some out. V and J calls and clone size come straight from that table; D and trimming were deduced from the DNA. The table shows 100,000 to 150,000 clones, with about four fifths occurring only once. In germline, CDR1 is MGHRA, CDR2 YSYEKL. This CDR3 is built from 13 residues. J was trimmed by 0 bases and V by 8 bases; bases with no gene match: 3. This clonotype was obtained from a man aged 55 to 69 with acute or convalescent COVID-19. The source material was peripheral blood. The rearrangement joins TRBV4-1 to TRBJ1-1, with 7 bases lining up with TRBD1. CDR3 sequence: CASGQVMNTEAFF. In DNA, the CDR3 is TGCGCCAGCGGACAGGTTATGAACACTGAAGCTTTCTTT.